What follows describes a single T cell receptor (beta chain). The source of the sample is a study of control samples from healthy donors and cancer patients. V trimming: 1 base; J trimming: 5 bases; junction bases outside the gene matches: 3. The V gene's germline CDR1 is LGHDT and CDR2 YNNKEL (reference sequence). The CDR3 runs 14 residues. The protocol was immunoSEQ multiplex PCR, while the TCRdb copy is restricted to in-frame clones and leaves out a portion. The sample has some 250,000 clones; over 70% are singletons. The chain uses TRBV3-1 (or the pseudogene TRBV3-2) and TRBJ2-5; TRBD1 agrees at 8 bases. The clonotype comes from a woman aged 60-70 years with lung cancer. The sample taken for sequencing was PBMCs. The chain's CDR3 is CASSQGTGKETQYF. The CDR3 DNA sequence: TGTGCCAGCAGCCAAGGGACAGGGAAGGAGACCCAGTACTTC.